The source of this TCR beta chain is a study of cytomegalovirus exposure and HLA in healthy donors. Across the whole study: The 120 or so validation repertoires were produced on the same platform as the roughly 660 repertoires of the first cohort. This was reported in a later analysis.

Sequencing was performed with immunoSEQ multiplex PCR; in TCRdb, only in-frame clones are kept and a portion is missing. This sample has 150,000 to 200,000 clones; about nine tenths occur once, and the top ten carry approximately 5%. Study-wide results and caveats: According to the study, roughly 160 TCR beta chains were cytomegalovirus-associated. Among the CMV-associated chains, three were confirmed in vitro as specific for CMV antigens. Diagnosis of cytomegalovirus status made by the classifier reportedly showed high specificity and sensitivity.

Concerning this clone: Its antigen is currently unknown. The junction departs from germline at one end; a sequencing error may be responsible.

This clonotype originated in a woman younger than 45 in good health and CMV-seronegative. Sequences were obtained from PBMCs.

CDR3 nucleotides: TGTGCCCGCAGTGGAGGGGGCAATCAGCCCCAGCATTTT. Amino acids: CARSGGGNQPQHF. V is TRBV7-9 and J is TRBJ1-5, with D possibly TRBD1 on 5 matching bases. Germline V lookup: CDR1 SEHNR, CDR2 FQNEAQ (reference sequence). The CDR3 spans 13 residues.